One sample yielded the 14 T cell receptor beta chains listed below, sequenced in a study of blood T cell repertoires in COVID-19. Sequenced by immunoSEQ multiplex PCR; TCRdb stores in-frame clones only, minus some. The repertoire holds fewer than 400,000 clones, around 87% seen once, with roughly 10% in the top ten. The sequencing sample was made of PBMCs or T cells enriched from blood (not recorded which). The source is a woman aged 45 to 65 who had recovered from COVID-19.

The chain uses TRBV3-1 (or the pseudogene TRBV3-2) and TRBJ2-2; D gene uncertain. Germline V gene data show CDR1 as LGHDT and CDR2 as YNNKEL (reference sequence). This CDR3 spans 13 amino acids. Trimming took off 4 bases at V and 3 bases at J, with 6 bases between the two ends. CDR3 in DNA: TGTGCCAGCAGCCCAACTTACACCGGGGAGCTGTTTTTT. Translation gives CASSPTYTGELFF.

The V gene is TRBV3-1 (or the pseudogene TRBV3-2), the J gene TRBJ1-4; possibly TRBD1 for D (5 bases). This CDR3 spans 13 amino acids. CDR1 LGHDT and CDR2 YNNKEL come from the germline V gene (reference sequence). Trimming removed 8 bases from V and 7 bases from J, with 14 bases in between. Here the CDR3 DNA reads TGTGCCAGCGGGACTTCTAAGGGTGAAAAACTGTTTTTT. Protein: CASGTSKGEKLFF.

The CDR3 DNA reads TGTGCCAGCAGTATTGGGACAGGGGTAGGGCAGCCCCAGCATTTT. Protein sequence: CASSIGTGVGQPQHF. The chain uses TRBV2 and TRBJ1-5, with TRBD1 matching over 10 bases. The CDR3 spans 15 residues. With V trimmed by 5 bases and J by 7 bases, 8 bases remained unmatched. Germline values: CDR1 SNHLY, CDR2 FYNNEI. Filled out from reference TRBV2 and TRBJ1-5, the complete variable domain reads EPEVTQTPSHQVTQMGQEVILRCVPISNHLYFYWYRQILGQKVEFLVSFYNNEISEKSEIFDDQFSVERPDGSNFTLKIRSTKLEDSAMYFCASSIGTGVGQPQHFGDGTRLSIL.

As concerns this clone: Lacking the conserved final phenylalanine or tryptophan, this CDR3 likely reflects a read error. Because the CDR3's place on the DNA is in doubt, the DNA is left out and the CDR3 is given as listed by TCRdb. The CDR3 protein is CASSQDLIA. The chain employs TRBV3-1 (or the pseudogene TRBV3-2) and TRBJ2-4; the D call of TRBD2 is as the table states it, not checked on the DNA. A total of 9 residues make up the CDR3, ends included. The germline V gene encodes CDR1 LGHDT and CDR2 YNNKEL (reference sequence).

The genes are TRBV5-1 and TRBJ1-2; 11 bases line up with TRBD1. Trimming took 4 bases from V and 6 from J; bases not matched to a gene: 8. The CDR3 spans 15 residues. CDR1 SGHRS and CDR2 YFSETQ come from the germline V gene. CDR3 bases: TGCGCCAGCAGCAGGGACAGGGGGATTTGGGATGGCTACACCTTC. It encodes CASSRDRGIWDGYTF.

V is TRBV4-1 and J is TRBJ2-5; 8 nucleotides line up with TRBD2. The junction had 3 bases not matched to a gene; V was cut back by 4 bases and J by 2 bases. CDR1 and CDR2 (germline): MGHRA, YSYEKL. This CDR3 region has 14 residues. The CDR3 protein is CASSLIAGQETQYF. The CDR3 coding sequence is TGCGCCAGCAGCCTTATAGCGGGGCAAGAGACCCAGTACTTC.

A remark on this clone: At one end the junction does not follow the germline gene, possibly because of a read error. The chain recombines TRBV5-6 with TRBJ2-7, with D tentatively TRBD2 (5 bases). The V gene's germline CDR1 is SGHDT and CDR2 YYEEEE. CDR3 length: 10 amino acids. The CDR3 sequence: CASSLIGRDF. In nucleotides, the CDR3 is TGTGCCAGCAGCTTAATAGGTCGGGATTTC. The full variable domain, rest sourced from reference TRBV5-6 and TRBJ2-7, is DAGVTQSPTHLIKTRGQQVTLRCSPKSGHDTVSWYQQALGQGPQFIFQYYEEEERQRGNFPDRFSGHQFPNYSSELNVNALLLGDSALYLCASSLIGRDFGPGTRLTVT.

This clone was counted only a few times. The DNA of the CDR3 is TGCAGCGCGCGACAGGGAGTCTCTTCACCCCTCCACTTT. Its translation: CSARQGVSSPLHF. V and J are TRBV29-1 and TRBJ1-6, with 7 bases identical to TRBD1. V shed 7 bases and J 9 bases; nucleotides not matched to a gene: 9. CDR3 size: 13 residues. CDR1 SQVTM and CDR2 ANQGSEA come from the germline V gene.

This rearrangement joins TRBV7-9 to TRBJ2-1; D perhaps matches TRBD2 (6 bases). The V gene lost 5 bases and the J gene lost 3 bases, with 14 bases spanning the gap. The CDR3 spans 15 residues. Per the germline V gene, CDR1 is SEHNR and CDR2 is FQNEAQ (reference sequence). DNA for the CDR3: TGTGCCAGCAGCGACGGGACTCTCGTCTACAATGAGCAGTTCTTC. Translating gives CASSDGTLVYNEQFF.

The chain has TRBV2 and TRBJ1-2; D is uncertain. The CDR3 is 14 residues long. Germline CDR1 SNHLY, CDR2 FYNNEI. Trimming took off 7 bases at V and 4 bases at J, with 16 bases between the two ends. For the CDR3, the DNA is TGTGCCAGCACTGGAGTATCGCCTAGCTATGGCTACACCTTC. Protein sequence: CASTGVSPSYGYTF.

The V call is TRBV10-3, the J call TRBJ2-7; 9 bases align to TRBD1. J gave up 0 bases and V 8 bases, and 2 bases lay outside the gene matches. The CDR3 loop spans 13 amino acids. Germline assignment: CDR1 ENHRY and CDR2 SYGVKD. CDR3 sequence reads: CAIGQGTSYEQYF. The CDR3 nucleotides read TGTGCCATCGGACAGGGGACCTCCTACGAGCAGTACTTC.

J is TRBJ1-2 and V is TRBV19; a weak D match, TRBD1 (6 bases). Per the germline V gene, CDR1 is LNHDA and CDR2 is SQIVND (reference sequence). This CDR3 is built from 15 residues. Trimming pared 8 bases from V and 3 bases from J, leaving 19 bases between. The CDR3 bases are TGTGCCAGTGCGCCGGGGGGCTTTGAGGACTATGGCTACACCTTC. Translation gives CASAPGGFEDYGYTF. Drawing the rest from reference TRBV19 and TRBJ1-2, the complete variable domain is DGGITQSPKYLFRKEGQNVTLSCEQNLNHDAMYWYRQDPGQGLRLIYYSQIVNDFQKGDIAEGYSVSREKKESFPLTVTSAQKNPTAFYLCASAPGGFEDYGYTFGSGTRLTVV.

The sample holds a few counts of this clone. The V and J genes are TRBV7-8 and TRBJ1-2; tentatively, D is TRBD1 (5 bases). The CDR3 has 14 amino acids. The V and J ends lost 5 bases and 0 bases respectively, with 10 bases between them. Germline lookup yields CDR1 SGHVS and CDR2 FQNEAQ. The CDR3 is CASSPQGANYGYTF. The CDR3, as DNA: TGTGCCAGCAGCCCGCAAGGGGCTAACTATGGCTACACCTTC. Based on the CDR3 plus reference TRBV7-8 and TRBJ1-2, the full variable domain is GAGVSQSPRYKVAKRGQDVALRCDPISGHVSLFWYQQALGQGPEFLTYFQNEAQLDKSGLPSDRFFAERPEGSVSTLKIQRTQQEDSAVYLCASSPQGANYGYTFGSGTRLTVV.

The rearrangement uses TRBV7-9 and TRBJ2-1; 10 bases match TRBD1. After removal of 5 bases from V and 8 bases from J, the junction contained 6 bases not matched to a gene. CDR1 is SEHNR and CDR2 is FQNEAQ in the germline V gene (reference sequence). The CDR3 consists of 14 residues. Written as DNA, the CDR3 is TGTGCCAGCAGCGCCGGACAGGGGGATGATGAGCAGTTCTTC. It specifies CASSAGQGDDEQFF.